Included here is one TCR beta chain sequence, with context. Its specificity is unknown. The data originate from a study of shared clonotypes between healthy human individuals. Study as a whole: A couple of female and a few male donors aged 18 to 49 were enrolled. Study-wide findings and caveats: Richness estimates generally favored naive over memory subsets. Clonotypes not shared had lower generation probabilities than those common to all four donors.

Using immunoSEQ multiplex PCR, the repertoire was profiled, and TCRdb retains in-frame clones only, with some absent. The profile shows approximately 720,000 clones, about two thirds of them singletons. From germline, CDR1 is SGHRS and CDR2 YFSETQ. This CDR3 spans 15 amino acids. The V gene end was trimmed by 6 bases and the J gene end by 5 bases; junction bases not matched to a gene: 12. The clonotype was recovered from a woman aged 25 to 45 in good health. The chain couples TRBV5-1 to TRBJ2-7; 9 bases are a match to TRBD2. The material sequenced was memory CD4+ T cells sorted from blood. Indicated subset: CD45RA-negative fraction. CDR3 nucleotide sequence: TGCGCCAGCACCACGGGGGGCGGGAGGGTCGACGAGCAGTACTTC. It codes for CASTTGGGRVDEQYF. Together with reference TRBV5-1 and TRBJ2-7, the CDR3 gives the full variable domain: KAGVTQTPRYLIKTRGQQVTLSCSPISGHRSVSWYQQTPGQGLQFLFEYFSETQRNKGNFPGRFSGRQFSNSRSEMNVSTLELGDSALYLCASTTGGGRVDEQYFGPGTRLTVT.